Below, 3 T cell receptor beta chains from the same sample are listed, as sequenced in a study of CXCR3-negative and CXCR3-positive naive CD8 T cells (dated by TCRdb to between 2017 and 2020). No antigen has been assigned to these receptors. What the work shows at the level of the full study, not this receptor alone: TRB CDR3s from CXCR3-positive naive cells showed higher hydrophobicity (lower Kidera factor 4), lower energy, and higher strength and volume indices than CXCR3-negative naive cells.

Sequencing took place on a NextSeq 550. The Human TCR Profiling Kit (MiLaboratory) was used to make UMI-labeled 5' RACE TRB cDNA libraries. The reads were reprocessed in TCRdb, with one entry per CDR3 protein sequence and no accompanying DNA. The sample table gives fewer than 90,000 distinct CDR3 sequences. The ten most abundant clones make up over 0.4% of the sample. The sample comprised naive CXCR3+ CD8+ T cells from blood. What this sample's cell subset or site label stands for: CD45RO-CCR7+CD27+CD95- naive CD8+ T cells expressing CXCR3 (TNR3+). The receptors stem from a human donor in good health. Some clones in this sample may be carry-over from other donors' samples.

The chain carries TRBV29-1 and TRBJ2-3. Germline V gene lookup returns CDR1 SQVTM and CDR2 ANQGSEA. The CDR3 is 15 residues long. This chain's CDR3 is CSVELTLRTTDTQYF.

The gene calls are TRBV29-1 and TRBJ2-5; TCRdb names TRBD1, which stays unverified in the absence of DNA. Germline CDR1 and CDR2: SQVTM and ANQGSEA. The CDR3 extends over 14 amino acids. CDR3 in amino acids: CSVDGTGYPETQYF.

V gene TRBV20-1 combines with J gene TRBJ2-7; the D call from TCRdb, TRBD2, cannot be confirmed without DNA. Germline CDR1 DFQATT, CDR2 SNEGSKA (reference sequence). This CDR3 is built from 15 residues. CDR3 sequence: CSATTSGGPLYEQYF.